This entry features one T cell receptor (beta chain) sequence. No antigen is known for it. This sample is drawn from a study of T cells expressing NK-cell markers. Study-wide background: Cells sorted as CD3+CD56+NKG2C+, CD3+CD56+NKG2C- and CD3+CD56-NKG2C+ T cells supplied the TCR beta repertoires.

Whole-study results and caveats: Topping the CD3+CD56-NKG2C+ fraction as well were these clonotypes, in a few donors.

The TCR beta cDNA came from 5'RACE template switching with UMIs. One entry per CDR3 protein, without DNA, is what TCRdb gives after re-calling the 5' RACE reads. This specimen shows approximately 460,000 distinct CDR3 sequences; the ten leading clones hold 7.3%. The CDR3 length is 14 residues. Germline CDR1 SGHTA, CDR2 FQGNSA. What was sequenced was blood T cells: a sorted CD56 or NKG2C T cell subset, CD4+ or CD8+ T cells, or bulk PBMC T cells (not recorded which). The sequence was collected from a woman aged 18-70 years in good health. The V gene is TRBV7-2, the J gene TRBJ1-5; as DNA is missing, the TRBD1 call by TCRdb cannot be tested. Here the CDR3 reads CASSRTEWMQPQHF.